The 20 T cell receptor beta chains below come from one sample, sequenced in a study of OX40 agonist ivuxolimab in advanced cancers. Sequencing used immunoSEQ multiplex PCR; TCRdb keeps in-frame clones, though not all of them. The sample lists about 27,000 clones; 82% were seen once. The sequencing used CD4+ or CD8+ T cells sorted from blood, collected in a trial of the OX40 agonist ivuxolimab. Receptors originate from an adult with an advanced solid tumor such as melanoma, head and neck, liver or kidney cancer.

CDR3 DNA sequence: TGTGCCAGCGATATGGACAGCACAGATACGCAGTATTTT. Translating gives CASDMDSTDTQYF. The genes are TRBV6-1 and TRBJ2-3, with D uncertain. V was clipped by 8 bases and J by 0 bases, with 9 bases between them. This CDR3 contains 13 residues. Germline assignment: CDR1 MNHNS and CDR2 SASEGT.

The V and J genes are TRBV9 and TRBJ2-3; D uncertain. This CDR3 region has 15 residues. The V end lost 0 bases, the J end lost 0 bases, and 8 bases lay between the germline ends. Germline-derived CDR1 and CDR2 are SGDLS and YYNGEE. CDR3 sequence: CASSVASRSTDTQYF. The DNA of the CDR3 is TGTGCCAGCAGCGTAGCTTCAAGAAGCACAGATACGCAGTATTTT.

The chain has TRBV28 and TRBJ2-7, with D uncertain. CDR1 is MDHEN and CDR2 is SYDVKM in the germline V gene. V was shortened by 5 bases and J by 0 bases, with 8 bases between the two germline ends. The CDR3 is 13 residues long. CDR3 protein: CASSLEFSYEQYF. The CDR3, as DNA: TGTGCCAGCAGTCTGGAATTCTCCTACGAGCAGTACTTC.

V usage is TRBV2 and J usage is TRBJ1-1, with TRBD1 matching over 7 bases. The CDR3 has 12 amino acids. Germline V lookup: CDR1 SNHLY, CDR2 FYNNEI. The J segment lost 6 bases and the V segment lost 7 bases, leaving 5 bases of the junction unmatched. For the CDR3, the DNA is TGTGCCAGCATTTACGACAGGGCTGAAGCTTTCTTT. It specifies CASIYDRAEAFF. The variable domain in full, completed from reference TRBV2 and TRBJ1-1, reads EPEVTQTPSHQVTQMGQEVILRCVPISNHLYFYWYRQILGQKVEFLVSFYNNEISEKSEIFDDQFSVERPDGSNFTLKIRSTKLEDSAMYFCASIYDRAEAFFGQGTRLTVV.

The genes are TRBV19 and TRBJ1-5, with D unresolved. CDR1 LNHDA and CDR2 SQIVND come from the germline V gene (reference sequence). The V gene lost 6 bases and the J gene lost 7 bases, with 22 bases spanning the gap. The CDR3 loop spans 16 amino acids. The CDR3 loop is CASSRRRQDLRQPQHF. CDR3 in DNA: TGTGCCAGTAGCCGTCGAAGGCAGGATTTGAGGCAGCCCCAGCATTTT.

This clone ranks as medium-sized (0.01 to 0.1%). V and J are TRBV4-1 and TRBJ2-1; D tentatively reads TRBD1 or TRBD2 (6 bases each). Deletions cut 4 bases from V and 7 bases from J, with 26 bases between. The CDR3 consists of 18 residues. Looked up from germline, CDR1 is MGHRA and CDR2 is YSYEKL. The CDR3 region has the DNA TGCGCCAGCAGCCCCCGAGGCATAGCGGACCCTCAGGGGAATGAGCAGTTCTTC. It translates to CASSPRGIADPQGNEQFF.

The chain uses TRBV28 and TRBJ2-7; D is tentatively TRBD1 or TRBD2 (5 bases each). Trimming cost V 5 bases and J 6 bases, with 14 bases left between them. Germline CDR1 is MDHEN and CDR2 is SYDVKM. This CDR3 has 13 amino acids. Written as DNA, the CDR3 is TGTGCCAGCAGTCCCGGGACCTCCATCGAGCAGTACTTC. Protein: CASSPGTSIEQYF. Looking up the rest from reference TRBV28 and TRBJ2-7 gives the full variable domain: DVKVTQSSRYLVKRTGEKVFLECVQDMDHENMFWYRQDPGLGLRLIYFSYDVKMKEKGDIPEGYSVSREKKERFSLILESASTNQTSMYLCASSPGTSIEQYFGPGTRLTVT.

The J gene is TRBJ2-2, the V gene TRBV4-2; D may be TRBD2 (5 bases). Trimming removed 4 bases at V and 6 bases at J, with 12 bases between. This CDR3 has 14 amino acids. Per germline, CDR1 LGHNA and CDR2 YNFKEQ. DNA for the CDR3: TGTGCCAGCAGCCTCGTGGAGGCTCCCGGGGAGCTGTTTTTT. It specifies CASSLVEAPGELFF.

The chain recombines TRBV11-2 with TRBJ2-7, with D perhaps being TRBD1 or TRBD2 (6 bases each). V lost 6 bases to trimming and J lost 7 bases, with 25 bases between them. This CDR3 has 16 residues. Germline V gene lookup returns CDR1 SGHAT and CDR2 FQNNGV. Here the CDR3 reads CASSRGGGGSYEEQYF. CDR3 coding DNA: TGTGCCAGCAGTCGAGGGGGAGGCGGATCCTACGAGGAGCAGTACTTC.

The chain joins TRBV6-1 to TRBJ1-5; the D gene is possibly TRBD1 (5 bases). The V gene's germline CDR1 is MNHNS and CDR2 SASEGT. The CDR3 runs 15 residues. Trimming left V 11 bases short and J 5 bases short, with 22 bases between. For the CDR3, the DNA is TGTGCCGCTTGGGGGGGGAATAGTGTCGATCAGCCCCAGCATTTT. Translated, it gives CAAWGGNSVDQPQHF.

This clone was picked up one time. The chain carries TRBV6-6 and TRBJ2-3; D is perhaps TRBD1 (6 bases). CDR1 is MNHNY, CDR2 SVGAGI, per germline (reference sequence). Deletions cut 6 bases from V and 4 bases from J, with 14 bases between. The CDR3 loop spans 14 amino acids. CDR3 in DNA: TGTGCCAGCAGCCCGGGACACGAGGCAGATACGCAGTATTTT. It is translated as CASSPGHEADTQYF.

This chain links TRBV6-6 with TRBJ2-1; D call uncertain. Germline V gene sequence: CDR1 MNHNY, CDR2 SVGAGI (reference sequence). Trimming took 6 bases from V and 6 from J, leaving 15 bases between them. The CDR3 sequence is 14 residues long. The CDR3 protein is CASRGPADLNEQFF. The CDR3 DNA reads TGTGCCAGCAGAGGGCCTGCGGATCTCAATGAGCAGTTCTTC.

This clone was observed a few times. The chain employs TRBV30 and TRBJ1-1; no definite D call. Per the germline V gene, CDR1 is GTSNPN and CDR2 is SVGIG (reference sequence). The CDR3 is 14 residues long. The ends were cut back, 0 bases at V and 0 bases at J, with 8 bases in the middle. This CDR3 reads CAWSVTVLNTEAFF. CDR3 sequence (DNA): TGTGCCTGGAGTGTTACAGTCTTGAACACTGAAGCTTTCTTT.

The J gene is TRBJ2-7, the V gene TRBV30, with unresolved D. The ends were cut back, 0 bases at V and 1 base at J, with 7 bases in the middle. The germline gives CDR1 GTSNPN, CDR2 SVGIG (reference sequence). The CDR3 extends over 13 amino acids. CDR3 bases: TGTGCCTGGAGTGTAGGCCAGTCCTACGAGCAGTACTTC. Its translation is CAWSVGQSYEQYF. Based on the CDR3 plus reference TRBV30 and TRBJ2-7, the full variable domain is SQTIHQWPATLVQPVGSPLSLECTVEGTSNPNLYWYRQAAGRGLQLLFYSVGIGQISSEVPQNLSASRPQDRQFILSSKKLLLSDSGFYLCAWSVGQSYEQYFGPGTRLTVT.

The chain joins TRBV6-5 to TRBJ2-7, with D perhaps matching TRBD2 (5 bases). CDR3 length equals 13 residues. The V gene's germline CDR1 is MNHEY and CDR2 SVGAGI. V lost 5 bases and J 4 bases, leaving 12 bases between the germline ends. The CDR3 loop is CASSPRGSYEQYF. The CDR3 bases are TGTGCCAGCAGTCCCCGGGGATCTTACGAGCAGTACTTC.

The V and J genes are TRBV5-1 and TRBJ1-1; 9 bases agree with TRBD1. Germline CDR1 SGHRS, CDR2 YFSETQ. Germline trimming cut 0 bases from V and 7 bases from J; bases unmatched to any gene: 4. The length of the CDR3 is 14 residues. The CDR3: CASSLAGTGHEAFF. The CDR3 region has the DNA TGCGCCAGCAGCTTGGCCGGGACAGGGCATGAAGCTTTCTTT.

V gene TRBV7-3 combines with J gene TRBJ2-3; D may be TRBD2 (6 bases). The CDR3 extends over 15 amino acids. Trimming removed 4 bases at V and 4 bases at J, with 15 bases between. CDR1 is SGHTA and CDR2 is FQGTGA in the germline V gene. CDR3 nucleotide sequence: TGTGCCAGCAGCTCCCTAGGAGGGATGGCAGATACGCAGTATTTT. Protein product: CASSSLGGMADTQYF. Complete variable domain (other parts from reference TRBV7-3 and TRBJ2-3): GAGVSQTPSNKVTEKGKYVELRCDPISGHTALYWYRQSLGQGPEFLIYFQGTGAADDSGLPNDRFFAVRPEGSVSTLKIQRTERGDSAVYLCASSSLGGMADTQYFGPGTRLTVL.

The chain is built from TRBV27 and TRBJ2-2; the match to TRBD2 covers 7 bases. Germline loops: CDR1 MNHEY, CDR2 SMNVEV (reference sequence). This CDR3 has 15 residues. V was clipped by 3 bases and J by 6 bases; unmatched bases: 7. The chain's CDR3 is CASSFGAGVPGELFF. CDR3 DNA: TGTGCCAGCAGTTTCGGTGCGGGAGTACCCGGGGAGCTGTTTTTT.

The chain recombines TRBV16 with TRBJ1-1; no clear D gene. The germline CDR1 and CDR2 sequences are KGHSY and FQNENV. Trimming took off 3 bases at V and 5 bases at J, with 7 bases between the two ends. This CDR3 has 12 amino acids. Here the CDR3 DNA reads TGTGCCAGCAGCCAGGGGAAAACTGAAGCTTTCTTT. Translation: CASSQGKTEAFF.

The chain links TRBV10-3 to TRBJ2-2, with 8 bases matching TRBD2. The germline V gene has CDR1 ENHRY and CDR2 SYGVKD. This CDR3 has 15 residues. J gave up 2 bases and V 10 bases, and 9 bases lay outside the gene matches. CDR3 nucleotide sequence: TGTGCCAGCAGCCCGGGACTAGATAACACCGGGGAGCTGTTTTTT. Protein: CASSPGLDNTGELFF.